This T cell receptor (beta chain) was profiled in a study of long-term antiretroviral therapy in people with HIV. Sequencing used immunoSEQ v3.0 at survey level. The sequencing target was roughly 35,000-50,000 T-cell genomes per sample. The protocol was immunoSEQ multiplex PCR, while the TCRdb copy is restricted to in-frame clones and leaves out a portion. The sample holds around 8,000 clones, over 75% seen once. This CDR3 region has 13 residues. With V trimmed by 2 bases and J by 7 bases, 3 bases remained unmatched. CDR1 is SGHDT and CDR2 is YYEEEE in the germline V gene. The chain joins TRBV5-6 to TRBJ1-1, with TRBD1 matching over 9 bases. The receptor's source is a man in his forties with HIV. The material sequenced was unsorted PBMCs, taken 0.1 years after starting antiretroviral therapy. CDR3 in amino acids: CASSLQGAVEAFF. The DNA of the CDR3 is TGTGCCAGCAGCTTACAGGGGGCGGTTGAAGCTTTCTTT.